Presented here are 9 T cell receptor beta chains from one specimen sequenced in a study of radiotherapy plus CTLA-4 blockade in lung cancer. TCRdb's table, derived via immunoSEQ multiplex PCR, lists solely in-frame clones and lacks some. The table shows about 62,000 clones, with 70% to 80% occurring only once. Sequences were derived from peripheral blood, sampled from a patient treated with radiotherapy plus ipilimumab. The receptors originated from a human donor with non-small cell lung cancer who had a complete response to radiotherapy plus ipilimumab.

This sequence joins TRBV11-3 and TRBJ2-3; 7 bases line up with TRBD2. CDR3 length: 14 residues. Germline CDR1 reads SGHNT; CDR2 reads YENEEA. Trimming cost V 1 base and J 4 bases; bases outside gene matches: 2. This CDR3 reads CASSLGGGADTQYF. The CDR3 DNA sequence: TGTGCCAGCAGCTTAGGCGGGGGAGCAGATACGCAGTATTTT.

The rearrangement uses TRBV5-1 and TRBJ2-7, with 7 bases matching TRBD1. Unmatched junction bases numbered 9, after V lost 0 bases and J lost 0 bases. The CDR3 length is 17 residues. CDR1 is SGHRS and CDR2 is YFSETQ in the germline V gene. In DNA, the CDR3 is TGCGCCAGCAGCTTGGACCCAGGGGGTTTCTTCTCCTACGAGCAGTACTTC. This codes for CASSLDPGGFFSYEQYF.

V gene TRBV28 combines with J gene TRBJ1-4, with 8 positions matching TRBD1. CDR1 and CDR2 (germline): MDHEN, SYDVKM. V lost 4 bases, J lost 8 bases, and 6 bases stayed unmatched. The CDR3 runs 14 residues. The CDR3 DNA reads TGTGCCAGCAGTTGGACAGGGCCCGGGGAAAAACTGTTTTTT. This sequence encodes CASSWTGPGEKLFF.

In its sample, this clone was seen once. This chain joins TRBV7-9 and TRBJ2-5; no reliable D call. V was trimmed by 4 bases and J by 4 bases, leaving 13 bases between them. CDR1 is SEHNR and CDR2 is FQNEAQ in the germline V gene (reference sequence). The CDR3 is 14 residues long. The CDR3 sequence: CASSSSVFRETQYF. DNA for the CDR3: TGTGCCAGCAGCTCCTCAGTTTTCCGAGAGACCCAGTACTTC.

The chain joins TRBV7-9 to TRBJ2-5; tentative D call: TRBD1 (6 bases). This CDR3 region has 13 residues. The germline gives CDR1 SEHNR, CDR2 FQNEAQ (reference sequence). V gave up 1 base and J gave up 5 bases, with 8 bases separating them. The CDR3 nucleotides read TGTGCCAGCAGCTTAGACAGGGCGGAGACCCAGTACTTC. It encodes CASSLDRAETQYF.

The rearrangement links TRBV5-1 to TRBJ1-5, with D tentatively TRBD1 (6 bases). The CDR3 has 14 amino acids. Germline V gene sequence: CDR1 SGHRS, CDR2 YFSETQ. V gave up 4 bases and J gave up 1 base, with 9 bases separating them. CDR3 sequence: CASSPGTSNQPQHF. In DNA form, the CDR3 reads TGCGCCAGCAGCCCAGGGACAAGCAATCAGCCCCAGCATTTT.

The V gene is TRBV10-3, the J gene TRBJ2-2, with D perhaps TRBD1 (5 bases). Germline-derived CDR1 and CDR2 are ENHRY and SYGVKD. V was cut by 8 bases and J by 1 base, with 14 bases left in between. This CDR3 has 15 residues. The CDR3 reads CAIGKGIGNTGELFF. The CDR3 DNA sequence: TGTGCCATCGGGAAGGGGATAGGGAACACCGGGGAGCTGTTTTTT.

The genes are TRBV4-2 and TRBJ2-7, with TRBD2 matching over 9 bases. Germline V gene sequence: CDR1 LGHNA, CDR2 YNFKEQ. This CDR3 spans 15 amino acids. The V and J ends lost 5 bases and 5 bases, in that order; junction bases with no gene match: 10. The CDR3: CASSNLAGKDDEQYF. The CDR3 nucleotides read TGTGCCAGCAGCAATCTAGCGGGAAAAGACGACGAGCAGTACTTC.

This rearrangement joins TRBV7-2 to TRBJ1-6, with a tentative D call TRBD1 (6 bases). In germline, CDR1 is SGHTA, CDR2 FQGNSA. CDR3 size: 16 residues. Trimming took 4 bases from V and 4 from J, leaving 14 bases between them. CDR3 sequence (DNA): TGTGCCAGCAGCTCTCAGGGGTTCGGGTATAATTCACCCCTCCACTTT. Residues: CASSSQGFGYNSPLHF.